This T cell receptor (beta chain) was captured in a study of cytomegalovirus exposure and HLA in healthy donors (TCRdb year 2017). General notes on the study: In an earlier analysis of some 550 of the donors, approximately 300 Gb of sequence data and 117 million unique TCR beta sequences from roughly 180 million T cells were reported. Among the approximately 420 genotyped donors, around 81% belonged to the genetic ancestry cluster associated with self-reported Caucasian donors. The study used immunosequencing to profile the T cell repertoires of under 700 subjects and linked those repertoires to cytomegalovirus serostatus. Donor age, sex, ethnicity and CMV serostatus were compiled together with the repertoire data. Because of strong linkage in the cohort, five DR-DQ haplotypes were treated as single units for association and clustering. High-throughput TCR immunosequencing, statistical association of individual TCRs with disease status, and machine learning were combined to predict cytomegalovirus infection status. Genome-wide SNP genotypes for about 65% of the roughly 670 donors were used in a later genetic analysis, which treated that subset as a discovery cohort. Rather than drawing on any new phenotypic data, the later analysis identified candidate immune exposures from TCR beta sequences and the way those sequences occurred across donors. About 300 gigabases of sequencing data and approximately 93 million unique TCR sequences were included in an early release covering about 600 HLA-typed donors. Besides the first cohort of 666 subjects, a separate validation cohort made up of some 110 different subjects was used. The study aimed to test whether cataloging public T cell receptors could reveal signatures of past pathogen exposure. Typing coverage varied by locus: about 620-640 donors for A, B, C, DRB1 and DQB1; approximately 500 for DQA1; more than 600 for DPA1; under 490 for DPB1. All discovery cohort repertoires had been generated using a single sequencing platform. HLA typing covered class I and class II loci at four-digit resolution. In a later analysis, previously published TCR beta repertoires from several hundred donors were re-analyzed and high-resolution HLA genotyping was added so that TCR occurrence patterns could be studied. On average, 235,054 unique TCR beta nucleotide sequences were sequenced per donor among roughly 430 genotyped donors of the cohort, with roughly 18% of those sequences being non-productive. An earlier analysis of about 600 of the donors used high-throughput TCR beta sequencing to judge whether each TCR beta V gene segment behaved as functional or pseudogenic. On the study overall, not on this receptor specifically: In a later genetic analysis, fewer N-insertions in productive TCRs were reported among donors in an Asian-associated ancestry cluster than the approximately 670-donor mean. In the study, some 160 TCR beta chains were listed as associated with cytomegalovirus. The classifier was reported to diagnose cytomegalovirus status with high specificity and sensitivity in both the original cohort and the validation cohort. The cohort was sequenced for TCR beta chains only, and without alpha or paired-chain data the features that could be detected were limited. While some public TCRs were present in many individuals, most TCR sequences turned up only very rarely across donors. The earlier analysis of approximately 540 of the donors excluded about 16 rarely observed V segments, including chromosome 9 orphons, because counts were too low. In a later analysis, the rate of TCR association differed among HLA loci, with DRB1 alleles having the most associated TCRs and HLA-C alleles having the fewest. A later analysis reported that several top co-occurrence clusters appeared linked to parvovirus B19, influenza, CMV and Epstein-Barr virus. A later analysis found that HLA-associated TCR beta chains were more clonally expanded and had lower generation probabilities than equally common non-associated chains. When HLA alleles, especially DR and DQ, strongly co-occurred, attributing TCR associations to individual alleles was difficult. A few of the identified cytomegalovirus-associated TCR beta chains were confirmed in vitro to be specific for cytomegalovirus antigens. A later analysis associated about 17,000 TCR beta sequences with specific HLA alleles at a false discovery rate of 0.05. Because HLA typing was missing for some donors at each locus, association tests included only the typed subset. For the cohort, immune exposure information was limited to CMV serostatus. A cluster of highly shared sequence variants was judged likely to be a technical artifact of the sequencing pipeline. Roughly uniform sequencing depth across donors was assumed in presence/absence analyses, although this assumption may not hold. Some IMGT-functional V segments, including TRBV6-2 and TRBV6-3, could not be distinguished by the 87-base-pair reads and were therefore excluded. The authors suggested that the approach could potentially be extended to other disease states and immunological phenotypes. According to a later analysis, most CMV-associated TCR beta chains appeared to be HLA-restricted, and the HLA associations seemed to be driven largely by CMV exposure. Linkage disequilibrium might explain the correlated functional status among segregating V segments, but an unknown experimental factor could not be ruled out. A further reported finding was that TCR beta sequences accurately predicted the HLA-A and HLA-B alleles for most subjects in the first cohort. In a later genetic analysis, a missense DCLRE1C variant was associated with V-gene and J-gene trimming of TCR beta chains, and the association was replicated in an independent cohort. Broadly in line with IMGT annotations, most TCR beta V segments showed up in productive rearrangements about 87% or about 30% of the time in an earlier analysis of 587 of the donors.

The library came from the immunoSEQ multiplex PCR assay. A mixture of 60 forward primers for TCR Vbeta segments and 13 reverse primers for TCR Jbeta segments was used in the multiplex PCR. A multiplex PCR assay on genomic DNA amplified the CDR3 region of rearranged TCR beta genes. Amplified TCR beta libraries were sequenced as 87-base-pair reads on the Illumina HiSeq System. The original pipeline was this. A later analysis tallied around 82 million unique TCR beta chains across the 700 or so repertoires, and about 10 million of those chains were shared by two or more donors. Raw reads were error-corrected and collapsed into unique sequences with a nearest-neighbor algorithm that merged closely related sequences to remove PCR and sequencing errors. To assign V, D and J gene segments, CDR3 sequences were aligned to IMGT reference sequences. For a sequence to be retained, at least a six-nucleotide match to both a V gene segment and a J gene segment was required. A rearrangement counted as productive if the CDR3 had no stop codons and remained in frame with V and J, and every other rearrangement counted as non-productive. CDR3 was defined according to IMGT convention as the region running from the second conserved V-encoded cysteine to the conserved J-encoded phenylalanine. The earlier analysis of approximately 590 of the donors excluded any sequence lacking an unambiguous match to a single V gene segment. In an earlier analysis of about 590 of the donors, a V segment was called functional when productive rearrangements were above 56.7%, and segregating when the standard deviation between donors exceeded 5%. To diagnose cytomegalovirus status from the catalog of TCR beta chain sequences, a statistical classification framework was built. In a later analysis, V and J genes were assigned by comparing TCR nucleotide sequences against IMGT/GENE-DB human TR gene sequences. The TCRdist pipeline was used in a later analysis to assign CDR3 sequences and most-parsimonious VDJ recombination scenarios. In a later analysis, each TCR beta chain was defined by its CDR3 amino acid sequence together with its V-gene family, and reads without a unique V-gene family were excluded. In a later analysis, nearly 600 highly shared, low-generation-probability nucleotide sequences were removed to address suspected cross-contamination and a sequencing artifact. For each public chain, a later analysis derived a clonal expansion index from normalized ranks of inferred template counts within each repertoire. Generation probabilities in a later analysis came from a VDJ recombination model fitted to out-of-frame rearrangements, and those results were checked against IGoR. Hypergeometric tests were used in a later analysis to score TCR-TCR, TCR-HLA and TCR-CMV co-occurrence, with a repertoire-size bias correction applied to the TCR pairs. A later analysis estimated false discovery rates by permuting HLA or CMV assignments 20 times. In a later analysis, co-occurring TCRs were grouped using DBSCAN, and TCRdist sequence similarity was added for clustering within HLA-allele-positive subsets. Repertoires with fewer than 30,000 or more than 120,000 public chains were left out of co-occurrence clustering, as were a handful of repertoires with anomalous nucleotide sharing. Imported from immuneACCESS, the table was reduced by TCRdb to in-frame sequences with V and J called. These copies leave out some clones; in studies compared against another copy, an unresolved V gene accounts for under half, and the cause of the remainder is not known. V, J and clone size reflect that table, while D and trimming were determined from the DNA. For this sample the table gives 90,000 to 150,000 clones, of which 55% to 65% were detected only once. Of the sample, 9% to 10% is held by the ten largest clones.

The CDR3 starts with the cysteine, ends with the phenylalanine, and has 15 residues. CDR3 DNA is the only sequence kept; it has 45 bases, read in frame from the first base. Per the germline V gene (reference sequence), MNHEY is the CDR1 and SMNVEV is the CDR2. From V the trimming removes 8 bases and from J it removes 4 bases, while the gene matches leave 7 bases of the junction unaccounted for. On this clone: The clone's antigen remains unknown. No qualities accompany the bases; no much larger clone lies one base away.

In total, approximately 700 healthy bone marrow donors made up the cohort. At the time of sampling, every cohort member was nominally healthy, though immune exposures that went unrecorded were likely present. The donor was CMV seropositive and was included in the group of some 290 seropositive cohort members. Every donor gave a peripheral blood sample, and the peripheral blood mononuclear cells from that sample were used for TCR beta sequencing. The Qiagen DNeasy Blood Extraction Kit was used to extract genomic DNA from the blood cell samples. This sequence was found in a man aged 35-49 years in good health and CMV-seropositive. The sequencing input was PBMCs. This receptor chain uses TRBV27 and TRBJ2-1; a stretch of 11 junction bases matches TRBD2. The sequenced DNA is TGTGCCAGCCGATTCGGGACTAGCGGTTACAATGAGCAGTTCTTC. Its amino acids are CASRFGTSGYNEQFF.